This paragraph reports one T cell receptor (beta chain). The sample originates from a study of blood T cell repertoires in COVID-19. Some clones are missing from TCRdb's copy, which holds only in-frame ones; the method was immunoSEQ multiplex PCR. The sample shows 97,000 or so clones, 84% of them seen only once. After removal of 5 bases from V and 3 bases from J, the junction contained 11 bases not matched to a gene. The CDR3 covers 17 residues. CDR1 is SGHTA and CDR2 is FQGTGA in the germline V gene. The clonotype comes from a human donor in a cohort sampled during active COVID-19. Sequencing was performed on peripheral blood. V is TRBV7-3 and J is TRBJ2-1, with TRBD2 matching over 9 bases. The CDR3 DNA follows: TGTGCCAGCAGCCCAGACGTGGCGGGGGGGATCTACAATGAGCAGTTCTTC. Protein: CASSPDVAGGIYNEQFF.